This entry describes one T cell receptor (beta chain). Its antigen is not identified. Profiling relied on immunoSEQ multiplex PCR, and the TCRdb table lists in-frame clones only, not all of them. The profile shows about 160,000 clones, around 96% of them singletons. The donors were in the approximately 130-subject validation cohort; that cohort was separate from the roughly 700-subject first cohort. The data are from a study of cytomegalovirus exposure and HLA in healthy donors. Study information: In a later analysis, the 130 or so validation repertoires were reported to have used the same platform as the 550 to 850 first-cohort repertoires. General study results and limits: A classifier reportedly called cytomegalovirus status with high sensitivity and specificity. It was about 150 TCR beta chains that were listed as cytomegalovirus-associated.

CDR1 is MNHNY and CDR2 is SVGAGI in the germline V gene (reference sequence). The CDR3 covers 13 residues. The sequencing input was PBMCs. The receptor was isolated from a woman under 30 in good health and CMV-seronegative. This chain joins TRBV6-6 and TRBJ1-2; 7 nucleotides align to TRBD1. CDR3 region: CASREGTDYGYTF. CDR3 DNA sequence: TGTGCTAGTAGAGAAGGGACAGACTATGGCTACACCTTC.